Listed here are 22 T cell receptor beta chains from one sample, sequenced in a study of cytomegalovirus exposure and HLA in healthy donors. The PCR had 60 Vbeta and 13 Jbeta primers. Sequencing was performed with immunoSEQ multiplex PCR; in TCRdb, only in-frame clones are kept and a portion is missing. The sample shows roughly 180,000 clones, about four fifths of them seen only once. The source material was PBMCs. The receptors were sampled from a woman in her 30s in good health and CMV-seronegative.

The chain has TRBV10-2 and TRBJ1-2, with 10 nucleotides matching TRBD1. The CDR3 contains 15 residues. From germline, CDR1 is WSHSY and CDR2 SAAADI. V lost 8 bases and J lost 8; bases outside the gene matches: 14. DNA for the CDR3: TGCGCCAGCGGGGGGGGTACCGGGACAGGGGACGGCTACACCTTC. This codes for CASGGGTGTGDGYTF.

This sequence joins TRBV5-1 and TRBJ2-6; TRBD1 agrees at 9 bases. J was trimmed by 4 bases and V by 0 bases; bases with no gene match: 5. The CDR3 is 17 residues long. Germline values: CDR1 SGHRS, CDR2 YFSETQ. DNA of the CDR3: TGCGCCAGCAGCTTGGGACAGGGGGTTGGAGGGGCCAACGTCCTGACTTTC. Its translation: CASSLGQGVGGANVLTF.

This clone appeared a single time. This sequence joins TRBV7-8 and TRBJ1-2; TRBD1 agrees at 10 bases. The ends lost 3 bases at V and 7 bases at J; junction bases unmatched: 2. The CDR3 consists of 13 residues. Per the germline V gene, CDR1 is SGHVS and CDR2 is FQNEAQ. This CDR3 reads CASSLGQGFGYTF. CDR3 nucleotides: TGTGCCAGCAGCTTGGGACAGGGGTTTGGCTACACCTTC.

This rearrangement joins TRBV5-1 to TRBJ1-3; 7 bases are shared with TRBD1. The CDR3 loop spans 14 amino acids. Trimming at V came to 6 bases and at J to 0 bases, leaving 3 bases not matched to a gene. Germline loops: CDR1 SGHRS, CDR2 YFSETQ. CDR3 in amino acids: CASTTGVSGNTIYF. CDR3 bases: TGCGCCAGCACCACAGGGGTCTCTGGAAACACCATATATTTT.

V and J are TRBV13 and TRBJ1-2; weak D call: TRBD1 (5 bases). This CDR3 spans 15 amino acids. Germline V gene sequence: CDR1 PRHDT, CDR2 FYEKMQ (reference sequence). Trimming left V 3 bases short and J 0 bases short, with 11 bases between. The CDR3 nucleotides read TGTGCCAGCAGCTTGCTTACCAGGGCTAACTATGGCTACACCTTC. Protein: CASSLLTRANYGYTF.

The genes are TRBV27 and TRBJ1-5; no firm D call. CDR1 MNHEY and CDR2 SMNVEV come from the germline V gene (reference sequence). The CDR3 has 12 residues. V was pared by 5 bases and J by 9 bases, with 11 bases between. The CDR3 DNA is TGTGCCAGCAGTCCCGTGGGAGGGCCCCAGCATTTT. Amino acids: CASSPVGGPQHF.

The CDR3 nucleotides read TGTGCCTGGAGTGCGGGGGGACTTCAAACAGATACGCAGTATTTT. Its translation: CAWSAGGLQTDTQYF. V gene TRBV30 combines with J gene TRBJ2-3; 7 bases match TRBD2. V dropped 1 base and J dropped 3; count of bases not matched to a gene: 7. The length of the CDR3 is 15 residues. CDR1 is GTSNPN and CDR2 is SVGIG in the germline V gene (reference sequence).

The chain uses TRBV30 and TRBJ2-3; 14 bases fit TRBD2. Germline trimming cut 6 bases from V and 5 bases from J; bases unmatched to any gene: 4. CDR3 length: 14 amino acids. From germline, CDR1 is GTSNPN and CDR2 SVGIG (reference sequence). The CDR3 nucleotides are TGTGCCTGCCGACTAGCGGGGGGGCAAGATACGCAGTATTTT. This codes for CACRLAGGQDTQYF.

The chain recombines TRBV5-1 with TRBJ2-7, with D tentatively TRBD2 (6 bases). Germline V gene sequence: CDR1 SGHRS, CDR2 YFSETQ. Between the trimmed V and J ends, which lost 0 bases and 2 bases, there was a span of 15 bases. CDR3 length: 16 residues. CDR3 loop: CASSLEATSLTYEQYF. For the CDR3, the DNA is TGCGCCAGCAGCTTGGAGGCCACTAGCTTAACCTACGAGCAGTACTTC.

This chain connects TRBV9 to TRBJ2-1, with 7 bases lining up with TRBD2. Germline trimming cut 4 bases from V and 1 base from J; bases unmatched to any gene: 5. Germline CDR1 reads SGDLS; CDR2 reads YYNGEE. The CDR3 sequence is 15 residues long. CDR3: CASSPGGGSYNEQFF. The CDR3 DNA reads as TGTGCCAGCAGCCCTGGGGGAGGGTCCTACAATGAGCAGTTCTTC.

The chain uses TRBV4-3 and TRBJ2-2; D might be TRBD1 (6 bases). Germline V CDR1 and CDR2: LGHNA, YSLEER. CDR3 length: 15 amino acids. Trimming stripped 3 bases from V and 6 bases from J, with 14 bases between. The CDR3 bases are TGCGCCAGCAGCCACGCCAACAGGGAAGCCGGGGAGCTGTTTTTT. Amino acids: CASSHANREAGELFF.

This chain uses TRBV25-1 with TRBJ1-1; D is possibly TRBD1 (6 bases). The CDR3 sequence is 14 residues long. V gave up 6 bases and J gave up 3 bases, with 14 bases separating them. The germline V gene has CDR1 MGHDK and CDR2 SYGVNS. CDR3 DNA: TGTGCCAGCAGCAACCAGGGGTGGGACACTGAAGCTTTCTTT. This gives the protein CASSNQGWDTEAFF. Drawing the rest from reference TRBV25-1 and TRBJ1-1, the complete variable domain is EADIYQTPRYLVIGTGKKITLECSQTMGHDKMYWYQQDPGMELHLIHYSYGVNSTEKGDLSSESTVSRIRTEHFPLTLESARPSHTSQYLCASSNQGWDTEAFFGQGTRLTVV.

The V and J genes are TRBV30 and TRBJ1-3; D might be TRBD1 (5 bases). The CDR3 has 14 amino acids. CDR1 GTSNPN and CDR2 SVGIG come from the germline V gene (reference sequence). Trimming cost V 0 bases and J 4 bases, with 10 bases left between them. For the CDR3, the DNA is TGTGCCTGGAGTGTCGGGGGATCCGGAAACACCATATATTTT. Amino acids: CAWSVGGSGNTIYF.

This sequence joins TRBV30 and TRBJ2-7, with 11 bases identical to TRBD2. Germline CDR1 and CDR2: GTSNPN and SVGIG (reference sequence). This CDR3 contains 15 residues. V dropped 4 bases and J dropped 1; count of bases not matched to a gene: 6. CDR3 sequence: CAWTPGLAVSYEQYF. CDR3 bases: TGTGCCTGGACACCGGGACTAGCGGTATCCTACGAGCAGTACTTC.

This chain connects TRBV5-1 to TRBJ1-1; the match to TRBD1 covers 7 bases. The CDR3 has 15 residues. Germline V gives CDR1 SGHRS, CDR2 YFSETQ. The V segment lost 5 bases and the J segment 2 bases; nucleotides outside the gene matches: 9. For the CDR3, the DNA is TGCGCCAGCAGTTCCAAACAGGGGACTAACACTGAAGCTTTCTTT. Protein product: CASSSKQGTNTEAFF.

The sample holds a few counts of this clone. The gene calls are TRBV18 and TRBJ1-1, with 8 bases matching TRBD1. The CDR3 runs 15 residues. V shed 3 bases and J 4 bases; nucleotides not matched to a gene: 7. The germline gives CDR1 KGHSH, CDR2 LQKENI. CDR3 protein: CASSPGRTGRTEAFF. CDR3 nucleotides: TGTGCCAGCTCACCGGGGAGGACAGGGCGCACTGAAGCTTTCTTT.

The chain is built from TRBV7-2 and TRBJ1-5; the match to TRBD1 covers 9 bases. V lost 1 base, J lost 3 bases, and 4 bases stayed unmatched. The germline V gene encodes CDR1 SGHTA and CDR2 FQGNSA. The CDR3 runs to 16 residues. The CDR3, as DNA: TGTGCCAGCAGCTTAGGCGGGACAGGGTTCAATCAGCCCCAGCATTTT. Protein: CASSLGGTGFNQPQHF.

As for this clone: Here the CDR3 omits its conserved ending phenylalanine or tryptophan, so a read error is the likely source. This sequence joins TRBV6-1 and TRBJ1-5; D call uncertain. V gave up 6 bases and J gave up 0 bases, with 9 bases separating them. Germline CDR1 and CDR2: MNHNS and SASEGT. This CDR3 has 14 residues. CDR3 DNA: TGTGCCAGCAGACAGACCTCTAGCAATCAGCCCCAGCATGTT. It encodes CASRQTSSNQPQHV.

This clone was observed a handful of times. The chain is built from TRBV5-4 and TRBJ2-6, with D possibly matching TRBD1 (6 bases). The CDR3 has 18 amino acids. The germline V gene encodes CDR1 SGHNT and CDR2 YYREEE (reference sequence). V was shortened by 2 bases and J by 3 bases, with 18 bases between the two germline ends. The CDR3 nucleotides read TGTGCCAGCAGCTTCTCCCGTTTACAGGGAGATGGGGCCAACGTCCTGACTTTC. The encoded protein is CASSFSRLQGDGANVLTF. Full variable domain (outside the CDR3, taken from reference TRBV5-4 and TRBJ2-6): ETGVTQSPTHLIKTRGQQVTLRCSSQSGHNTVSWYQQALGQGPQFIFQYYREEENGRGNFPPRFSGLQFPNYSSELNVNALELDDSALYLCASSFSRLQGDGANVLTFGAGSRLTVL.

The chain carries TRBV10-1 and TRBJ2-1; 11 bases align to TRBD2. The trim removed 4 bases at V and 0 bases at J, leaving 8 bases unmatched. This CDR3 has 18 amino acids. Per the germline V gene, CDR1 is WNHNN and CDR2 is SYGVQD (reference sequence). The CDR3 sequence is CASSGASGGSVSYNEQFF. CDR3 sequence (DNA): TGCGCCAGCAGTGGGGCTAGCGGGGGGTCTGTCTCCTACAATGAGCAGTTCTTC.

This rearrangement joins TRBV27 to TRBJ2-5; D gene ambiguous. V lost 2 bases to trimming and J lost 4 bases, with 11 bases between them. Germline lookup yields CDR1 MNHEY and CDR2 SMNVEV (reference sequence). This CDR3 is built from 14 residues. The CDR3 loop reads CASSLLGLPETQYF. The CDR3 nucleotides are TGTGCCAGCAGTTTACTTGGGCTCCCAGAGACCCAGTACTTC.

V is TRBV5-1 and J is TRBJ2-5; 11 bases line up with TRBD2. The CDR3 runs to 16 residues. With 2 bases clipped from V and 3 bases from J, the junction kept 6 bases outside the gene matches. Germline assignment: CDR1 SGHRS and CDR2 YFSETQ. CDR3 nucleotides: TGCGCCAGCAGCTTTTCTAGCGGGGGGCCCGAAGAGACCCAGTACTTC. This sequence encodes CASSFSSGGPEETQYF.